These T cell receptor beta chains were read from a single sample in a study of T cells in narcolepsy. Using immunoSEQ multiplex PCR, the repertoire was profiled, and TCRdb retains in-frame clones only, with some absent. The data hold approximately 30,000 clones, with around four fifths observed a single time. Sequencing was performed on CD45RA- memory CD4+ T cells from PBMCs. The receptors stem from a human donor with narcolepsy. Both conserved end residues are part of each CDR3. The D gene is left open where the match is weak. Not every row has a clone size; where given, it reads once, few, many or a size class.

clone size	D gene	J gene	V gene	CDR3 DNA	CDR3 protein
-	-	TRBJ1-2	TRBV11-2	TGTGCCAGCAGCCCCCAGGGAAACTATGGCTACACCTTC	CASSPQGNYGYTF
-	TRBD2	TRBJ2-1	TRBV28	TGTGCCAGCAGTTCGACTAGCGGGGGGTACAATGAGCAGTTCTTC	CASSSTSGGYNEQFF
-	-	TRBJ1-6	TRBV5-1	TGCGCCAGCAGCTTGGCAGGGGCCCGAAGCTCCTATAATTCACCCCTCCACTTT	CASSLAGARSSYNSPLHF
few	-	TRBJ2-2	TRBV6-5	TGTGCCGCAACTGGACTTCAGAACACCGGGGAGCTGTTTTTT	CAATGLQNTGELFF
-	-	TRBJ2-7	TRBV28	TGTGCCAGCAGTCCCCCCGCCCGCTACGAGCAGTACTTC	CASSPPARYEQYF
-	TRBD1	TRBJ1-2	TRBV19	TGTGCCAGTAGTACCCGACAGGGGTACGGCTACACCTTC	CASSTRQGYGYTF
-	-	TRBJ1-1	TRBV27	TGTGCCAGCTCACTCGAGCCGAACACTGAAGCTTTCTTT	CASSLEPNTEAFF
once	-	TRBJ1-2	TRBV14	TGTGCCACCCAGGCACAGGGCCATGGCTACACCTTC	CATQAQGHGYTF
few	TRBD1	TRBJ1-2	TRBV5-1	TGCGCCAGCAGCTTCGGACAGGGGTTTGATGGCTACACCTTC	CASSFGQGFDGYTF
-	-	TRBJ1-1	TRBV4-1	TGCGCCAGCAGCCAAGATCCGGGCGGGAGAACTGAAGCTTTCTTT	CASSQDPGGRTEAFF
-	TRBD1	TRBJ1-3	TRBV15	TGTGCCACCAGCTCCCGGGACAGCTCTGGAAACACCATATATTTT	CATSSRDSSGNTIYF
-	-	TRBJ2-7	TRBV7-2	TGTGCCAGCAGCTTTTCGGAGTTATCCTACGAGCAGTACTTC	CASSFSELSYEQYF
-	-	TRBJ2-7	TRBV7-2	TGTGCCAGCAGAGCCAGCGGAATATCTTCCTACGAGCAGTACTTC	CASRASGISSYEQYF
-	-	TRBJ2-6	TRBV30	TGTGCATCGGACCAAAACCTCCTCGGGGCCAACGTCCTGACTTTC	CASDQNLLGANVLTF
-	TRBD1	TRBJ1-6	TRBV7-2	TGTGCCAGCAGCCGACAGGGTAGTATCGGTTCACCCCTCCACTTT	CASSRQGSIGSPLHF
-	-	TRBJ1-2	TRBV30	TGTGCCTGGAGTGTGAACAGTAAGAGCTATGGCTACACCTTC	CAWSVNSKSYGYTF
-	-	TRBJ1-2	TRBV30	TGTGCCTGGAGGGGTCTCAGTGACTCCTATGGCTACACCTTC	CAWRGLSDSYGYTF
-	-	TRBJ2-2	TRBV7-6	TGTGCCAGCACCCTACGACAGGAGGCTACCGGGGAGCTGTTTTTT	CASTLRQEATGELFF
-	-	TRBJ2-7	TRBV6-1	TGTGCCAGCAGTGGGGGTCGATTCCCTTCCGAGCAGTACTTC	CASSGGRFPSEQYF
-	TRBD1	TRBJ2-7	TRBV28	TGTGCCAGCAGTTCCCGACAGGGGACCCTCTACGAGCAGTACTTC	CASSSRQGTLYEQYF
once	TRBD1	TRBJ2-7	TRBV6-1	TGTGCCAGCAGTAAGGGACAGGAGGGCTACGAGCAGTACTTC	CASSKGQEGYEQYF
-	TRBD2	TRBJ2-2	TRBV28	TGTGCCAGCAGTCACCAGCGGGAGACCGGGGAGCTGTTTTTT	CASSHQRETGELFF
-	TRBD1	TRBJ2-7	TRBV9	TGTGCCAGCAGCGTAGAAGGGACAGGGGGTGCCGAGCAGTACTTC	CASSVEGTGGAEQYF